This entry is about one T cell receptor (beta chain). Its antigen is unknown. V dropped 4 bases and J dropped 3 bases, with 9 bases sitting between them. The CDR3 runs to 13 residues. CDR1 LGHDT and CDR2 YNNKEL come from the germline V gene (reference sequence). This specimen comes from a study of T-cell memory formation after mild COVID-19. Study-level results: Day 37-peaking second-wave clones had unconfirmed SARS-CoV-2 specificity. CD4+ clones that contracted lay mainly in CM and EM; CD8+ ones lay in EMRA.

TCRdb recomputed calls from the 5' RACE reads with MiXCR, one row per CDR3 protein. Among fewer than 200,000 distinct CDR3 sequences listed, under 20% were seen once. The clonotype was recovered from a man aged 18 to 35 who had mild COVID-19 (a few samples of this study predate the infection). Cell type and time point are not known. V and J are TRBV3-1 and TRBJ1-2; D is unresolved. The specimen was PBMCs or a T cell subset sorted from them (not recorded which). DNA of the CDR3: TGTGCCAGCAGCCCCCGAGCCGACTATGGCTACACCTTC. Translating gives CASSPRADYGYTF.